Listed below are T cell receptor beta chains from one sample, sequenced in a study of cytotoxic CD8 clonotypes in ibrutinib-treated CLL. Data came from immunoSEQ multiplex PCR; TCRdb stores just in-frame clones and leaves some out. The sample has over 45,000 clones; 50% to 60% are singletons. Here the sequenced sample was PBMCs, taken at disease progression, from a patient treated with ibrutinib. These receptors all come from a human donor with chronic lymphocytic leukemia. CDR3s include the opening cysteine and the closing phenylalanine or tryptophan. The D gene is left open where the match is weak. Only some rows state a clone size, as once, few, many or a class for expanded clones.

d_gene	len	v_gene	abundance	j_gene	CDR3nt	CDR3aa
-	15	TRBV4-1	few	TRBJ2-3	TGCGCCAGCAGCCCAGGACCCAGTGGCGCAGATACGCAGTATTTT	CASSPGPSGADTQYF
-	15	TRBV19	-	TRBJ1-2	TGTGCCAGTAGTTCACTGACAGGCGCCTGGCGCGGCTACACCTTC	CASSSLTGAWRGYTF
-	14	TRBV18	-	TRBJ2-7	TGTGCCAGCTCCAGCCAGGGGCCCTCCTACGAGCAGTACTTC	CASSSQGPSYEQYF
-	11	TRBV29-1	-	TRBJ1-1	TGCAGCTCCTACGTGAACACTGAAGCTTTCTTT	CSSYVNTEAFF
-	15	TRBV11-3	-	TRBJ2-2	TGTGCCAGCAGCTTAACAGGGACAAACACCGGGGAGCTGTTTTTT	CASSLTGTNTGELFF
TRBD2	18	TRBV7-3	-	TRBJ2-2	TGTGCCAGCAGCCTGAATCCCCCTCTAGCGGCAAACACCGGGGAGCTGTTTTTT	CASSLNPPLAANTGELFF
-	14	TRBV30	-	TRBJ1-1	TGTGCCTGGAGTTGGGCGCTTGTGCTCACTGAAGCTTTCTTT	CAWSWALVLTEAFF
-	13	TRBV14	-	TRBJ1-2	TGTGCCAGCAGCCAATTAGGATTTTCGGGCTACACCTTC	CASSQLGFSGYTF
-	13	TRBV30	-	TRBJ1-5	TGTGCCTGGAGTTCGTCAGGAGATCAGCCCCAGCATTTT	CAWSSSGDQPQHF
-	12	TRBV7-9	few	TRBJ1-2	TGTGCCAGCAGCCGACAGGCCGAGGGCTACACCTTC	CASSRQAEGYTF
-	13	TRBV6-1	few	TRBJ2-7	TGTGCCAGCAGTGAACGGCTAGTCTACGAGCAGTACTTC	CASSERLVYEQYF
TRBD2	15	TRBV5-1	-	TRBJ2-1	TGCGCCAGCAGCTTGGGTCTAGCGGGTATCGGGGAGCAGTTCTTC	CASSLGLAGIGEQFF
TRBD1	16	TRBV14	few	TRBJ1-6	TGTGCCAGCAGCCGACAGGGTTGGGGATATAATTCACCCCTCCACTTT	CASSRQGWGYNSPLHF
TRBD1	15	TRBV18	-	TRBJ1-1	TGTGCCAGCTCACCGGGACAGGGCCTCAGGGTTGAAGCTTTCTTT	CASSPGQGLRVEAFF
-	12	TRBV30	-	TRBJ2-1	TGTGCCTGGAGTGTGGCAGGGGATGAGCAGTTCTTC	CAWSVAGDEQFF
-	16	TRBV7-9	-	TRBJ2-7	TGTGCCAGCAGCCCCGGTGTGAGCGGTTATACCTACGAGCAGTACTTC	CASSPGVSGYTYEQYF
-	16	TRBV7-2	-	TRBJ2-7	TGTGCCAGCAGCTTTCTTCCGGAATTAGGTGGATACGAGCAGTACTTC	CASSFLPELGGYEQYF
TRBD2	16	TRBV2	-	TRBJ2-3	TGTGCCAGCAGAGAACCTAGCGGGGGAGAGGCAGATACGCAGTATTTT	CASREPSGGEADTQYF
-	12	TRBV30	-	TRBJ2-7	TGTGCCTGGAGTGTGGGGTTCTATGAGCAGTACTTC	CAWSVGFYEQYF
TRBD1	14	TRBV28	-	TRBJ2-7	TGTGCCAGCAGTTTCCCGGACAGGGTCCACGAGCAGTACTTC	CASSFPDRVHEQYF
-	11	TRBV12-5	-	TRBJ1-1	TGTGCTAGTGGTTTCGGCGGTGAAGCTTTCTTT	CASGFGGEAFF
TRBD1	15	TRBV6-5	few	TRBJ1-5	TGTGCCAGCAGGCCGAGGGACAGTGGCAATCAGCCCCAGCATTTT	CASRPRDSGNQPQHF
-	14	TRBV5-1	-	TRBJ1-1	TGCGCCAGCAGCTTGCGCAGGGAGAACACTGAAGCTTTCTTT	CASSLRRENTEAFF
TRBD1	13	TRBV19	-	TRBJ1-5	TGTGCCAGCGGAAGCAGGGGGGTTGGGGCCCAGCATTTT	CASGSRGVGAQHF
-	15	TRBV9	-	TRBJ2-2	TGTGCCAGCAGCGGGCGGACAGGAGGGACCGGGGAGCTGTTTTTT	CASSGRTGGTGELFF
-	15	TRBV9	-	TRBJ1-3	TGTGCCAGCAGCCCCCGGCTTGCCCCTGGAAACACCATATATTTT	CASSPRLAPGNTIYF
-	13	TRBV7-2	-	TRBJ1-3	TGTGCCAGCAGCTTCTACCTGACAAACACCATATATTTT	CASSFYLTNTIYF
-	13	TRBV28	-	TRBJ2-3	TGTGCCAGCAGTTTCCCAGGGGCAGATACGCAGTATTTT	CASSFPGADTQYF
-	13	TRBV12-5	-	TRBJ1-1	TGTGCTAGTGGTTTGGGGGTTAACACTGAAGCTTTCTTT	CASGLGVNTEAFF
-	13	TRBV10-3	once	TRBJ2-5	TGTGCCATCAGTGAGGGGGGTAGGGAGACCCAGTACTTC	CAISEGGRETQYF
TRBD1	15	TRBV7-7	few	TRBJ2-1	TGTGCTAGCAGCTTATCAGGGGGCGCCTACAATGAGCAGTTCTTC	CASSLSGGAYNEQFF
TRBD2	16	TRBV11-2	-	TRBJ2-3	TGTGCCAGCAGCTTCTCTAGCGGGGCTAGCACAGATACGCAGTATTTT	CASSFSSGASTDTQYF
-	18	TRBV7-2	few	TRBJ2-4	TGTGCCAGCAGCCTCCAGGGGAGAGGGGTTCTAGCCAAAAACATTCAGTACTTC	CASSLQGRGVLAKNIQYF
-	16	TRBV19	-	TRBJ1-2	TGTGCCAGTAGTATAGATCTTGGGCAGGGAGGCTATGGCTACACCTTC	CASSIDLGQGGYGYTF
-	14	TRBV7-9	once	TRBJ1-4	TGTGCCAGCAGCTACCGGGGCGCTAATGAAAAACTGTTTTTT	CASSYRGANEKLFF
-	16	TRBV27	-	TRBJ2-4	TGTGCCAGCAGTTGGGGGCAGGGCACAGCCAAAAACATTCAGTACTTC	CASSWGQGTAKNIQYF
-	15	TRBV6-5	few	TRBJ1-5	TGTGCCAGCACCCAAACCAGGGGTGGCAATCAGCCCCAGCATTTT	CASTQTRGGNQPQHF
TRBD1	16	TRBV5-1	-	TRBJ2-7	TGCGCCAGCAGCTTGACTACCGGGACAGGGTTTCGGGAGCAGTACTTC	CASSLTTGTGFREQYF
-	16	TRBV27	few	TRBJ2-3	TGTGCCAGCAGTAGGGCAGGGGCCCCTAGCACAGATACGCAGTATTTT	CASSRAGAPSTDTQYF
TRBD1	18	TRBV7-2	-	TRBJ1-5	TGTGCCAGCAGCTTTACCCATTCGACAGGGGGGCTGAATCAGCCCCAGCATTTT	CASSFTHSTGGLNQPQHF
TRBD1	14	TRBV19	-	TRBJ2-1	TGTGCCATCTCAAGGGACAGAGACCCCAATGAGCAGTTCTTC	CAISRDRDPNEQFF
-	13	TRBV7-8	once	TRBJ2-5	TGTGCCAGCAGCGTCTTGACTGTTGAGACCCAGTACTTC	CASSVLTVETQYF